The present T cell receptor beta chain was sequenced within a study of T cell repertoires in cytomegalovirus infection. Whole-study context: Recently described HLA-C-restricted plus well-studied HLA-B-restricted CMV epitopes were used. It can be stated that public TCR beta signatures indicated CMV infection as well as a matching HLA type. Study-wide results and caveats: Cumulative frequency (of public TCR beta family members) identified carriers of CMV plus the relevant HLA. What dominated the ex vivo response were HLA-C-restricted CMV-specific TCR beta clonotypes.

This clonotype was counted a few times. What it binds is unknown. This CDR3 is 12 amino acids long. The V end was cut by 10 bases, the J end by 7 bases, with 14 bases between. CDR1 is MNHEY, CDR2 SMNVEV, per germline (reference sequence). Each CDR3 protein is one row after TCRdb ran MiXCR on the reads. In the table there are some 100,000 distinct CDR3 sequences, about 30% of which are singletons. The sequence derives from a human donor in good health (CMV status not recorded). Some clones in this sample may be carry-over from other donors' samples. The chain uses TRBV27 and TRBJ2-1; perhaps TRBD2 as D (6 bases). This specimen consisted of CD8+ T cells from cultured PBMCs, obtained from culture after CMV antigen stimulation. The DNA of the CDR3 is TGTGCCACCAAGTTGGGGGGTAATGAGCAGTTCTTC. As protein: CATKLGGNEQFF.